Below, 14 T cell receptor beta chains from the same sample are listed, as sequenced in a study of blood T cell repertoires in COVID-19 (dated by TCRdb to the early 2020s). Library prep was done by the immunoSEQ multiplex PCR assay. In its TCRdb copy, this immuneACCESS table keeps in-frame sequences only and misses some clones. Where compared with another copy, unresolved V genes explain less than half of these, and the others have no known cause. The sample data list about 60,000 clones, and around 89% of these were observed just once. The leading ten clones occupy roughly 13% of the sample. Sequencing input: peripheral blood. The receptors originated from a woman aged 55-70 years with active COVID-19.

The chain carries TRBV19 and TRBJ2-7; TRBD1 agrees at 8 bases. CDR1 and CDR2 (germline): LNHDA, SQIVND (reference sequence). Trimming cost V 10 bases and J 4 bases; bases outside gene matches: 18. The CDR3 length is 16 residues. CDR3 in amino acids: CATQPKPGTGVYEQYF. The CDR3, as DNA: TGTGCCACTCAACCTAAACCCGGGACAGGTGTTTACGAGCAGTACTTC. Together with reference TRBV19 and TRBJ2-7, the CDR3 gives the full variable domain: DGGITQSPKYLFRKEGQNVTLSCEQNLNHDAMYWYRQDPGQGLRLIYYSQIVNDFQKGDIAEGYSVSREKKESFPLTVTSAQKNPTAFYLCATQPKPGTGVYEQYFGPGTRLTVT.

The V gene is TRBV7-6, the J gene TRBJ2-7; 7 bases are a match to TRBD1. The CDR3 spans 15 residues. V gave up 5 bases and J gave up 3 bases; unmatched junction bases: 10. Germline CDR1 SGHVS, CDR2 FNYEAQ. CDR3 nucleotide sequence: TGTGCCAGCAGCCCCTCCGGGACAGACTACTACGAGCAGTACTTC. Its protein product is CASSPSGTDYYEQYF.

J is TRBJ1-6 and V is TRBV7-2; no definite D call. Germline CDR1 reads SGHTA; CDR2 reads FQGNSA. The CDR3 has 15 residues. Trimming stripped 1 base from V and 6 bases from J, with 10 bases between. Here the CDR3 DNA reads TGTGCCAGCAGCTTAGTGGGCAGGATTAATTCACCCCTCCACTTT. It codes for CASSLVGRINSPLHF.

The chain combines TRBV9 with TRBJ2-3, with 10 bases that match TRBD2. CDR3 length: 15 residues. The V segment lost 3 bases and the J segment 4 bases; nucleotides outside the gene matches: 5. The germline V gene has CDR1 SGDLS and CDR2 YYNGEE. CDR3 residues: CASSAIAGGPDTQYF. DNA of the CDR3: TGTGCCAGCAGCGCAATAGCGGGGGGCCCAGATACGCAGTATTTT.

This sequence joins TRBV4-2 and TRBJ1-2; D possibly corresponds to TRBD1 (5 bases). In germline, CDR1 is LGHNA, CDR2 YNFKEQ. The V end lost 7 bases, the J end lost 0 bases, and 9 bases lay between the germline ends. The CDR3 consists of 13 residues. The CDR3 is CASMRDSNYGYTF. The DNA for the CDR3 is TGTGCCAGCATGAGGGACTCTAACTATGGCTACACCTTC.

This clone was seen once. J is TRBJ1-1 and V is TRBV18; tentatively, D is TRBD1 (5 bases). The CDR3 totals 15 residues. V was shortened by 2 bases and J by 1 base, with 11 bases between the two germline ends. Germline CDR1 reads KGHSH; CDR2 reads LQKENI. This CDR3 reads CASSPTGGKNTEAFF. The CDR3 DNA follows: TGTGCCAGCTCACCAACGGGGGGGAAGAACACTGAAGCTTTCTTT. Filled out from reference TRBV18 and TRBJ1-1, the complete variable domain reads NAGVMQNPRHLVRRRGQEARLRCSPMKGHSHVYWYRQLPEEGLKFMVYLQKENIIDESGMPKERFSAEFPKEGPSILRIQQVVRGDSAAYFCASSPTGGKNTEAFFGQGTRLTVV.

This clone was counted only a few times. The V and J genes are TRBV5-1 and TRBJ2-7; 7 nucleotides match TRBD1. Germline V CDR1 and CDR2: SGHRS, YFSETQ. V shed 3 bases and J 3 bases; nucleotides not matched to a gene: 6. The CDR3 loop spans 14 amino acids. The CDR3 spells CASSSQGEGYEQYF. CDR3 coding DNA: TGCGCCAGCAGCTCGCAGGGGGAAGGCTACGAGCAGTACTTC.

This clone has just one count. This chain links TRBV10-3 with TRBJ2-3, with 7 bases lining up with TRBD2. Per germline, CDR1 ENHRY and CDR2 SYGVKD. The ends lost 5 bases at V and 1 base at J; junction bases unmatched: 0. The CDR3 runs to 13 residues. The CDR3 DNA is TGTGCCATCAGTACTAGCGGCACAGATACGCAGTATTTT. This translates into CAISTSGTDTQYF.

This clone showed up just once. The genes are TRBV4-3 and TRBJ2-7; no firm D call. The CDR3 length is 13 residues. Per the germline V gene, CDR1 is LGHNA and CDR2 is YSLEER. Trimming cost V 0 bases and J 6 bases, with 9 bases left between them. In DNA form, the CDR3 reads TGCGCCAGCAGCCAAGAATATGGGCTCGAGCAGTACTTC. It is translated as CASSQEYGLEQYF.

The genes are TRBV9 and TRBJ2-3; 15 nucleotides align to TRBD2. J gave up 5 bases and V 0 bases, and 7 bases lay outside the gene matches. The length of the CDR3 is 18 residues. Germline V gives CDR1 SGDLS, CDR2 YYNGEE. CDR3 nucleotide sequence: TGTGCCAGCAGCGTAGAGGGACTAGCGGGGGGTGGCGGAGATACGCAGTATTTT. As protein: CASSVEGLAGGGGDTQYF.

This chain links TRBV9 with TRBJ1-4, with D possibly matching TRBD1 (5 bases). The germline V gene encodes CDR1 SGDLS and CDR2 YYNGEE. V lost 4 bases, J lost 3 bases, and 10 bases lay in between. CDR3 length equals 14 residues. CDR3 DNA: TGTGCCAGCAGCCTGGGGCTTTCTAATGAAAAACTGTTTTTT. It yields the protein CASSLGLSNEKLFF.

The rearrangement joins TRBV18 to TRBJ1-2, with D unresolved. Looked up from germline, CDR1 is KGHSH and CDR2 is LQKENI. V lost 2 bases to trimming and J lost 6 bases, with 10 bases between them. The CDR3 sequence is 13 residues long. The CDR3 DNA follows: TGTGCCAGCTCACCAAGGGTGAGGGATGGCTACACCTTC. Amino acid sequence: CASSPRVRDGYTF.

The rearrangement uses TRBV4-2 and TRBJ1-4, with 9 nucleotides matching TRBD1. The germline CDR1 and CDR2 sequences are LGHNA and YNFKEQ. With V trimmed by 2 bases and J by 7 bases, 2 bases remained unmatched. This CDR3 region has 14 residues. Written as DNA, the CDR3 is TGTGCCAGCAGCCAACGGGACAGGGCTGAAAAACTGTTTTTT. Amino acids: CASSQRDRAEKLFF.

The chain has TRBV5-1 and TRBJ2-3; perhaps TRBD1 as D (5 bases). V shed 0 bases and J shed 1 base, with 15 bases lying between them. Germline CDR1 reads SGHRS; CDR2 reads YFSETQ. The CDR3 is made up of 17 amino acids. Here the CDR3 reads CASSLEGHPRGTDTQYF. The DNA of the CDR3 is TGCGCCAGCAGCTTGGAGGGGCATCCTCGGGGCACAGATACGCAGTATTTT.